Presented here are 3 T cell receptor beta chains from one specimen sequenced in a study of regulatory T cells in long-lasting Graves disease (dated by TCRdb to the early 2020s). Explained via the paper, the time point label denotes: persistent/refractory GD, antithyroid drugs over 5 years with positive TRAb. For both TCR sequencing and RNA sequencing, RNA was extracted from PBMCs in TRIzol. The library came from multiplex PCR. The sequencer was an Illumina HiSeq 4000. CDR3 regions were amplified by Arm-PCR with iRepertoire HTBI primers to construct TCR beta libraries. TCRdb trimmed the raw reads at Q25, called clones with MiXCR and kept productive beta chains. A single entry per CDR3 protein holds the most common genes and DNA from its merged rows. The sample includes 600,000 to 850,000 distinct CDR3 sequences, with about 30% observed a single time. The top ten clones comprise roughly 46% of the sample.

This specimen was peripheral blood mononuclear cells (PBMCs), taken when the disease was refractory, from a patient treated with antithyroid drugs. The receptors shown here come from a female donor with Graves disease.

The V and J genes are TRBV27 and TRBJ1-2, with TRBD1 as a possible D gene (5 bases). Per the germline V gene, CDR1 is MNHEY and CDR2 is SMNVEV (reference sequence). The CDR3 length is 12 residues. V was trimmed by 4 bases and J by 7 bases, leaving 10 bases between them. CDR3 protein: CASSSQGVGYTF. The CDR3 DNA follows: TGTGCCAGCAGTTCTCAGGGAGTTGGCTACACCTTC.

The rearrangement joins TRBV5-1 to TRBJ2-5; D uncertain. Germline loops: CDR1 SGHRS, CDR2 YFSETQ. V shed 0 bases and J shed 4 bases, with 7 bases lying between them. The CDR3 runs 13 residues. The CDR3 DNA is TGCGCCAGCAGCTTGGTAGATCCAGAGACCCAGTACTTC. Translating gives CASSLVDPETQYF.

CDR3 amino acids: CSALQGLSYEQYF. The CDR3 DNA reads as TGCAGTGCCCTACAGGGCCTGTCCTACGAGCAGTACTTC. The J gene is TRBJ2-7, the V gene TRBV20-1, with D possibly TRBD1 on 6 matching bases. CDR1 and CDR2 from the germline V gene are DFQATT and SNEGSKA (reference sequence). This CDR3 has 13 residues. V was shortened by 6 bases and J by 1 base, with 13 bases between the two germline ends.